What follows is one T cell receptor beta chain and its context. These data belong to a study of shared clonotypes between healthy human individuals. Only in-frame clones appear in the TCRdb table, and some are missing; sequencing was by immunoSEQ multiplex PCR. The sample lists about 700,000 clones; under 80% were seen once. This CDR3 has 18 amino acids. V shed 6 bases, J shed 0 bases, and the junction held 12 bases outside the gene matches. Germline CDR1 and CDR2: LNHDA and SQIVND (reference sequence). Sequenced: memory CD4+ T cells sorted from blood. Indicated subset: CD45RA-negative fraction. The receptor was derived from a woman aged 25 to 39 in good health. The gene calls are TRBV19 and TRBJ2-3, with 10 bases matching TRBD2. CDR3 sequence (DNA): TGTGCCAGTAGCCCCCCAGCGGGAGGGAGTATTAGCACAGATACGCAGTATTTT. This sequence encodes CASSPPAGGSISTDTQYF.